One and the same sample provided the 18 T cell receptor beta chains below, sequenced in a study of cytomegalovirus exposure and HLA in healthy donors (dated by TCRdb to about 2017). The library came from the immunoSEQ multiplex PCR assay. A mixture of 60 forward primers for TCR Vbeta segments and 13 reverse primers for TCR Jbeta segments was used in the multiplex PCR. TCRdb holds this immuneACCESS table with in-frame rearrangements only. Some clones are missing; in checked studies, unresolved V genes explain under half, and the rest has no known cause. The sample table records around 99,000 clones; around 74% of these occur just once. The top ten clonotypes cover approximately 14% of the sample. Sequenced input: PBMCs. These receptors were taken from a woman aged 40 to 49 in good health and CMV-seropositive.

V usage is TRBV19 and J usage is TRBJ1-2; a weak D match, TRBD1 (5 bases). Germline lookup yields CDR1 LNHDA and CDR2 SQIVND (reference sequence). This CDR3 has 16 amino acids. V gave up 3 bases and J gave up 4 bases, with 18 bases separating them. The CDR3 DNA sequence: TGTGCCAGTAGTATGGAGAATGGACACTTGAGCTATGGCTACACCTTC. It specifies CASSMENGHLSYGYTF.

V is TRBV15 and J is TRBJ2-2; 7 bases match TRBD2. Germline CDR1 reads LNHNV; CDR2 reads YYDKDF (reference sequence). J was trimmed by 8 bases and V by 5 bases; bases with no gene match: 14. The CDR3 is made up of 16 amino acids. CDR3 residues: CATSEGGLGALGELFF. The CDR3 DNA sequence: TGTGCCACCAGCGAGGGAGGACTAGGGGCGCTGGGGGAGCTGTTTTTT.

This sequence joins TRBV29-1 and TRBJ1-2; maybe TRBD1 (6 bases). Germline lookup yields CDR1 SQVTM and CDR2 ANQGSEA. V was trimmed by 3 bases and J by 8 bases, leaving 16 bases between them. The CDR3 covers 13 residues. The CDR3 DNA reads TGCAGCGTTGAGTCAACAGGGTTTTACGGCTACACCTTC. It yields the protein CSVESTGFYGYTF.

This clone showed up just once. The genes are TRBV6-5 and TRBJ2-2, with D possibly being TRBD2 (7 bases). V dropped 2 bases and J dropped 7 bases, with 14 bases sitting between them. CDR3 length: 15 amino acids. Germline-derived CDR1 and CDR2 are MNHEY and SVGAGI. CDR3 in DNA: TGTGCCAGCAGTTACGGGGGGGCAGAGGTCGGGGAGCTGTTTTTT. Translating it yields CASSYGGAEVGELFF.

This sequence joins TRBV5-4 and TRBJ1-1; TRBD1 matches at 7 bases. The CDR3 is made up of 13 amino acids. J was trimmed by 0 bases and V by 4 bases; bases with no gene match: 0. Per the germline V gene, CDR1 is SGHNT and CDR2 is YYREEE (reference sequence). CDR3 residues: CASSQGVNTEAFF. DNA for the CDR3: TGTGCCAGCAGCCAGGGGGTGAACACTGAAGCTTTCTTT. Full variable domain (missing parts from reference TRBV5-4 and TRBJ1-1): ETGVTQSPTHLIKTRGQQVTLRCSSQSGHNTVSWYQQALGQGPQFIFQYYREEENGRGNFPPRFSGLQFPNYSSELNVNALELDDSALYLCASSQGVNTEAFFGQGTRLTVV.

CDR3 in DNA: TGTGCCAGCAGCCAAGGAGGTCCTGGGGTTTACAATGAGCAGTTCTTC. Translation: CASSQGGPGVYNEQFF. J is TRBJ2-1 and V is TRBV5-6; D possibly corresponds to TRBD2 (5 bases). Germline V lookup: CDR1 SGHDT, CDR2 YYEEEE. V lost 4 bases to trimming and J lost 4 bases, with 18 bases between them. The CDR3 is 16 residues long.

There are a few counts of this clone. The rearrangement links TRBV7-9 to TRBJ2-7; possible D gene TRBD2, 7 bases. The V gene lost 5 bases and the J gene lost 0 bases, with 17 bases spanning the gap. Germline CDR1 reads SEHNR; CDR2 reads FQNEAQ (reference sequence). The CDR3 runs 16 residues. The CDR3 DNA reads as TGTGCCAGCAGCCCCAGTGGGGGGGCCCTCTCCTACGAGCAGTACTTC. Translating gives CASSPSGGALSYEQYF.

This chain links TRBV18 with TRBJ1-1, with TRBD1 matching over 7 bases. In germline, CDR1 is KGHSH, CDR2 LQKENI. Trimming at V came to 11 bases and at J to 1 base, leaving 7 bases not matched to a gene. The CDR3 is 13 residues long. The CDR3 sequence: CAGSGGQNTEAFF. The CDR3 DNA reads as TGTGCCGGATCAGGGGGACAGAACACTGAAGCTTTCTTT.

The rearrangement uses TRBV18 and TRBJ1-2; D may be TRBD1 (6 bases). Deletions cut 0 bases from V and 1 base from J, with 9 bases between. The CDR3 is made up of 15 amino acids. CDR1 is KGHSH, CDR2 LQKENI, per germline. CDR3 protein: CASSPPGGLNYGYTF. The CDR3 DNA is TGTGCCAGCTCACCACCCGGGGGGCTTAACTATGGCTACACCTTC.

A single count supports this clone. Here the CDR3 DNA reads TGTGCCAGCAGTTATACAGGTGGCGAGCAGTACTTC. This sequence encodes CASSYTGGEQYF. The J gene is TRBJ2-7, the V gene TRBV6-5; TRBD1 is a possible D gene (5 bases). Per germline, CDR1 MNHEY and CDR2 SVGAGI. The CDR3 length is 12 residues. V lost 3 bases and J 6 bases, leaving 9 bases between the germline ends.

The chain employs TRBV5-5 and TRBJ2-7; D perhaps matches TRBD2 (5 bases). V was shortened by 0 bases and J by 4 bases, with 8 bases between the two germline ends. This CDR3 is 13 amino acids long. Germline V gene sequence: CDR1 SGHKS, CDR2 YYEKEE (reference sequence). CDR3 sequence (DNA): TGTGCCAGCAGCTTGGCCCGGGATTACGAGCAGTACTTC. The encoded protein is CASSLARDYEQYF.

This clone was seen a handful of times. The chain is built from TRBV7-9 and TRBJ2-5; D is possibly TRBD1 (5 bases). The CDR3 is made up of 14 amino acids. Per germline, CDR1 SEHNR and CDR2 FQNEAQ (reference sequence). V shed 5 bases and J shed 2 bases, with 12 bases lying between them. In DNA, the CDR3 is TGTGCCAGCAGCAAGAGACAGACGCAAGAGACCCAGTACTTC. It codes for CASSKRQTQETQYF.

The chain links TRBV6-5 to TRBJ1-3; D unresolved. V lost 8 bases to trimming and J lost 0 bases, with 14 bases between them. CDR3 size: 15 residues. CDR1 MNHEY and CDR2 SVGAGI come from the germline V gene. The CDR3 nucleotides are TGTGCCAGCTTTGTAGAGACTCTCTCTGGAAACACCATATATTTT. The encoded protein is CASFVETLSGNTIYF.

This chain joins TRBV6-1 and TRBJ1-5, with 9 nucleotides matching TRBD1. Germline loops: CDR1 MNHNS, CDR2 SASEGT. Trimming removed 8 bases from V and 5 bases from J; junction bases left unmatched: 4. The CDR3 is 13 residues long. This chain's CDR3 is CASGDRVDQPQHF. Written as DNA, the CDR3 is TGTGCCAGCGGGGACAGGGTGGATCAGCCCCAGCATTTT.

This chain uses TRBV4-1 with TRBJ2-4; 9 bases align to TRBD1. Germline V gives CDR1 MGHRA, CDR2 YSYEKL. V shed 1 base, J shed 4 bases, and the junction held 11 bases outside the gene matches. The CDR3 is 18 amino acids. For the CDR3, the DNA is TGCGCCAGCAGCCAAGGGCGCGTCGGGACAGGGATGAAAAACATTCAGTACTTC. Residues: CASSQGRVGTGMKNIQYF.

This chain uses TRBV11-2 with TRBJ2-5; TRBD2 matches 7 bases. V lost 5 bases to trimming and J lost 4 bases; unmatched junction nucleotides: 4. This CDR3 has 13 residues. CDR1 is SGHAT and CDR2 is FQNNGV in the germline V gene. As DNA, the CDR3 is TGTGCCAGCAGCCCCAGACTAGCAGAGACCCAGTACTTC. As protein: CASSPRLAETQYF.

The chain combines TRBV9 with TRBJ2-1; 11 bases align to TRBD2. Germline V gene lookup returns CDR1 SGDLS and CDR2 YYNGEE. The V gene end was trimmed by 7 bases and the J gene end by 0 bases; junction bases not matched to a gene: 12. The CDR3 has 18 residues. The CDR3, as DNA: TGTGCCAGCGATCCAGGGCTAGCGGGGGGCAGCTCCTACAATGAGCAGTTCTTC. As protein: CASDPGLAGGSSYNEQFF.

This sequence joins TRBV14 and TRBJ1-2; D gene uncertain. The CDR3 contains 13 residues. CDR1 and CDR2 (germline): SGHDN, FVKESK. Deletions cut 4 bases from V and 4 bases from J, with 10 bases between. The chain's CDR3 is CASSPTVGYGYTF. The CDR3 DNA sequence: TGTGCCAGCAGCCCCACAGTGGGCTATGGCTACACCTTC.